This T cell receptor beta chain came from a study of cytomegalovirus exposure and HLA in healthy donors. Study-wide context: Earlier findings included some 100 million unique TCR beta sequences obtained from about 180 million T cells. Some 85 million unique TCRs, all from HLA-typed donors, were included in an early release of the data. Study conclusions and caveats: Cytomegalovirus association was assigned to more than 150 TCR beta chains.

About this clone: Its specificity is unknown.

There are 13 residues in the CDR3. V was shortened by 7 bases and J by 2 bases, with 11 bases between the two germline ends. Germline V lookup: CDR1 LNHDA, CDR2 SQIVND (reference sequence). With 60 Vbeta and 13 Jbeta primers, the PCR was carried out. Sequenced by immunoSEQ multiplex PCR; TCRdb stores in-frame clones only, minus some. The sample lists 100,000 to 150,000 clones, 60% to 80% seen once, with about 7.3% in the top ten. This sequence was found in a male donor in good health and CMV-seronegative. The rearrangement joins TRBV19 to TRBJ1-1, with a tentative D call TRBD1 (5 bases). Input material: PBMCs. The CDR3 DNA sequence: TGTGCCAGTATCCGGAGGGGAAACACTGAAGCTTTCTTT. Its translation is CASIRRGNTEAFF. The whole variable domain, filled in from reference TRBV19 and TRBJ1-1, reads DGGITQSPKYLFRKEGQNVTLSCEQNLNHDAMYWYRQDPGQGLRLIYYSQIVNDFQKGDIAEGYSVSREKKESFPLTVTSAQKNPTAFYLCASIRRGNTEAFFGQGTRLTVV.